The 2 T cell receptor beta chains below all came from one sample that was sequenced in a study of blood T cell repertoires in COVID-19. Repertoires were generated with immunoSEQ multiplex PCR, while TCRdb's copy carries only in-frame clones and drops some. The table includes around 130,000 clones, about 80% detected once. Input material: peripheral blood. Receptors originate from a human donor in a cohort sampled during active COVID-19.

This clone has only one observation. The V and J genes are TRBV5-1 and TRBJ1-3; no definite D call. V was cut by 4 bases and J by 0 bases, with 11 bases left in between. The CDR3 totals 15 residues. Germline loops: CDR1 SGHRS, CDR2 YFSETQ. DNA for the CDR3: TGCGCCAGCAGCACGACTGGAAACTCTGGAAACACCATATATTTT. Protein: CASSTTGNSGNTIYF.

The V call is TRBV5-4, the J call TRBJ2-3; 11 bases map to TRBD2. With 1 base clipped from V and 3 bases from J, the junction kept 7 bases outside the gene matches. The V gene's germline CDR1 is SGHNT and CDR2 YYREEE (reference sequence). The CDR3 runs to 17 residues. The CDR3 sequence: CASSLLSGGAVTDTQYF. Here the CDR3 DNA reads TGTGCCAGCAGCTTGCTTAGCGGGGGGGCAGTGACAGATACGCAGTATTTT.